The 26 T cell receptor beta chains below were found in one sample sequenced in a study of regulatory T cells in long-lasting Graves disease. The time point was: newly diagnosed GD, antithyroid drugs for less than 3 months. The authors made the TCR library using RNA they extracted from PBMCs. Both iRepertoire HTBI primers and Arm-PCR of CDR3 regions were used to build the TCR beta libraries. TCRdb reanalysed the multiplex PCR reads using MiXCR and keeps one entry per CDR3 protein. The sample contains approximately 400,000 distinct CDR3 sequences, 15% of which appear only once. These sequences were also reported in another study, on T cells in Graves' hyperthyroidism and ophthalmopathy.

The starting material was peripheral blood mononuclear cells (PBMCs), obtained at new diagnosis, from a patient treated with antithyroid drugs. All receptors come from a woman younger than 45 with Graves disease.

This chain connects TRBV19 to TRBJ1-1, with TRBD1 as a possible D gene (6 bases). Looked up from germline, CDR1 is LNHDA and CDR2 is SQIVND (reference sequence). CDR3 length: 13 amino acids. Trimming shortened V by 6 bases and J by 5 bases, and 13 bases separated the two germline ends. The CDR3 region is CASRRGGGTEAFF. The DNA of the CDR3 is TGTGCCAGTAGGAGAGGGGGGGGGACTGAAGCTTTCTTT.

This clonotype was seen at least ten times. The genes are TRBV20-1 and TRBJ2-5; TRBD2 matches 8 bases. The germline gives CDR1 DFQATT, CDR2 SNEGSKA (reference sequence). The CDR3 totals 13 residues. The V gene end was trimmed by 6 bases and the J gene end by 3 bases; junction bases not matched to a gene: 6. The CDR3 DNA reads as TGCAGTGCCACCCGGGGGGGGGAAGAGACCCAGTACTTC. Amino acids: CSATRGGEETQYF.

This clonotype was seen at least ten times. V and J are TRBV12-3 or TRBV12-4 and TRBJ1-2; 7 nucleotides align to TRBD1. The CDR3 sequence is 14 residues long. V shed 4 bases and J 4 bases; nucleotides not matched to a gene: 6. CDR3 residues: CASSSPTGVYGYTF. In DNA, the CDR3 is TGTGCCAGCAGTTCGCCAACAGGGGTCTATGGCTACACCTTC.

This chain connects TRBV24-1 to TRBJ2-5; TRBD1 agrees at 9 bases. The CDR3 has 14 amino acids. The junction had 4 bases not matched to a gene; V was cut back by 5 bases and J by 4 bases. Germline lookup yields CDR1 KGHDR and CDR2 SFDVKD. CDR3 nucleotides: TGTGCCACCAGTGCCCGGACAGGGGTAGAGACCCAGTACTTC. This sequence encodes CATSARTGVETQYF.

The chain carries TRBV12-3 or TRBV12-4 and TRBJ2-3; 13 bases are shared with TRBD2. J lost 0 bases, V lost 6 bases, and 6 bases had no gene match. The CDR3 totals 17 residues. CDR3 coding DNA: TGTGCCAGCAGAGTGACTAGCGGGAGGAAAAGCACAGATACGCAGTATTTT. It translates to CASRVTSGRKSTDTQYF.

This clonotype has only a few counts. With a far larger clone one base away, a read error is the likely cause. V and J are TRBV2 and TRBJ2-1; perhaps TRBD2 as D (6 bases). V lost 10 bases to trimming and J lost 10 bases, with 20 bases between them. CDR3 length: 13 residues. The germline CDR1 and CDR2 sequences are SNHLY and FYNNEI. For the CDR3, the DNA is TGTGCCACCGAGGAGGGAATGTCCTACGAGCAGTTCTTC. Its translation: CATEEGMSYEQFF.

Ten or more counts support this clonotype. The chain combines TRBV18 with TRBJ1-1, with 7 bases matching TRBD1. With V trimmed by 2 bases and J by 3 bases, 6 bases remained unmatched. The germline gives CDR1 KGHSH, CDR2 LQKENI. This CDR3 has 15 amino acids. CDR3 loop: CASSPSTGEHTEAFF. CDR3 DNA sequence: TGTGCCAGCTCACCATCTACAGGGGAACACACTGAAGCTTTCTTT.

This clonotype was counted a few times. This sequence may be a read error, since a much larger clone differs from it by one base. The chain employs TRBV11-2 and TRBJ2-5, with 7 bases aligning to TRBD2. V lost 3 bases to trimming and J lost 2 bases; unmatched junction nucleotides: 12. The CDR3 has 17 residues. The V gene's germline CDR1 is SGHAT and CDR2 FQNNGV. CDR3 in DNA: TGTGCCAGCAGCTTTATCACGGGCGGGGGTCCGCAAGAGACCCAGTACTTC. Translated: CASSFITGGGPQETQYF.

This clonotype has at least ten counts. This rearrangement joins TRBV12-5 to TRBJ2-5; D not certain. With 1 base removed from V and 5 bases from J, the gap between germline ends came to 8 bases. Germline CDR1 and CDR2: LGHNT and FRNRAP. The CDR3 has 13 amino acids. CDR3 region: CASGLALSETQYF. The CDR3 DNA follows: TGTGCTAGTGGTTTGGCCCTTTCGGAGACCCAGTACTTC.

This clonotype was observed a single time. The chain joins TRBV30 to TRBJ2-1; D is perhaps TRBD2 (6 bases). CDR3 size: 15 residues. The V and J ends lost 5 bases and 5 bases respectively, with 19 bases between them. In germline, CDR1 is GTSNPN, CDR2 SVGIG (reference sequence). CDR3 sequence (DNA): TGTGCCTGGTGTCTAGAGACTAGTGTCAACAATGAGCAGTTCTTC. It translates to CAWCLETSVNNEQFF.

This clonotype was seen at least ten times. This chain uses TRBV7-9 with TRBJ2-3, with 8 bases that match TRBD1. This CDR3 spans 14 amino acids. The germline CDR1 and CDR2 sequences are SEHNR and FQNEAQ (reference sequence). Germline trimming cut 5 bases from V and 2 bases from J; bases unmatched to any gene: 3. The CDR3 sequence: CASSDRGITDTQYF. CDR3 nucleotides: TGTGCCAGCAGCGACAGGGGAATCACAGATACGCAGTATTTT.

This clonotype showed up just a few times. The chain couples TRBV19 to TRBJ2-7; possible D gene TRBD1, 6 bases. V lost 7 bases and J lost 7, with 14 bases in between. The germline CDR1 and CDR2 sequences are LNHDA and SQIVND (reference sequence). The CDR3 totals 12 residues. CDR3 protein: CASMGDTLEQYF. Written as DNA, the CDR3 is TGTGCCAGTATGGGGGACACGTTGGAGCAGTACTTC.

This clonotype was seen many times. This rearrangement joins TRBV28 to TRBJ1-1, with D unclear. The V end was cut by 4 bases, the J end by 0 bases, with 12 bases between. This CDR3 has 15 residues. CDR1 and CDR2 (germline): MDHEN, SYDVKM. CDR3: CASSYTGLLNTEAFF. CDR3 DNA sequence: TGTGCCAGCAGTTATACGGGCTTATTGAACACTGAAGCTTTCTTT.

Ten or more counts support this clonotype. The CDR3 here is CASSSLRDGGYGYTF. CDR3 sequence (DNA): TGTGCCAGCAGCTCACTTCGGGACGGGGGCTATGGCTACACCTTC. V is TRBV11-1 and J is TRBJ1-2; D is perhaps TRBD1 (5 bases). CDR3 length equals 15 residues. The germline V gene has CDR1 SGHAT and CDR2 FQDESV (reference sequence). The ends were cut back, 4 bases at V and 4 bases at J, with 16 bases in the middle.

This clonotype was counted only a few times. The genes are TRBV29-1 and TRBJ2-7, with 9 bases matching TRBD2. The CDR3 is 15 residues long. Germline-derived CDR1 and CDR2 are SQVTM and ANQGSEA. With V trimmed by 3 bases and J by 5 bases, 11 bases remained unmatched. CDR3 loop: CSVEGAGGPGDEQYF. DNA for the CDR3: TGCAGCGTTGAGGGTGCGGGAGGGCCTGGGGACGAGCAGTACTTC.

In this sample, this clonotype turned up many times. The chain carries TRBV18 and TRBJ1-4, with D perhaps TRBD1 (5 bases). The CDR3 runs to 15 residues. Trimming stripped 6 bases from V and 5 bases from J, with 16 bases between. Looked up from germline, CDR1 is KGHSH and CDR2 is LQKENI. As DNA, the CDR3 is TGTGCCAGCTCCGCTGACGGGGGTGGAAATGAAAAACTGTTTTTT. This sequence encodes CASSADGGGNEKLFF.

The table lists this clonotype with many counts. The rearrangement joins TRBV7-9 to TRBJ1-2; D possibly corresponds to TRBD1 (5 bases). Deletions cut 0 bases from V and 7 bases from J, with 9 bases between. Looked up from germline, CDR1 is SEHNR and CDR2 is FQNEAQ (reference sequence). The CDR3 loop spans 13 amino acids. The CDR3 bases are TGTGCCAGCAGCTTAGCAGGGGCCCTTGGCTACACCTTC. It codes for CASSLAGALGYTF.

This clonotype was seen ten or more times. V usage is TRBV2 and J usage is TRBJ1-2; D ambiguous. Germline V gives CDR1 SNHLY, CDR2 FYNNEI. This CDR3 has 17 residues. Trimming stripped 4 bases from V and 8 bases from J, with 26 bases between. The CDR3 nucleotides read TGTGCCAGCAGTGTGAACACGGTTCCTGTACGCATAGGGGGCTACACCTTC. Its protein product is CASSVNTVPVRIGGYTF. The entire variable domain, with the rest obtained from reference TRBV2 and TRBJ1-2, is as follows: EPEVTQTPSHQVTQMGQEVILRCVPISNHLYFYWYRQILGQKVEFLVSFYNNEISEKSEIFDDQFSVERPDGSNFTLKIRSTKLEDSAMYFCASSVNTVPVRIGGYTFGSGTRLTVV.

This clonotype was counted a few times. The chain links TRBV6-2 or TRBV6-3 to TRBJ1-6; tentatively, D is TRBD1 (5 bases). The CDR3 is 15 residues long. V lost 0 bases and J 10 bases, leaving 13 bases between the germline ends. Germline lookup yields CDR1 MNHEY and CDR2 SVGEGT. In DNA form, the CDR3 reads TGTGCCAGCAGTTACTCCCCGCCAGGGAGGTCACCCCTCCACTTT. Encoded protein: CASSYSPPGRSPLHF.

The J gene is TRBJ1-4, the V gene TRBV6-9; maybe TRBD1 (5 bases). This CDR3 spans 18 amino acids. Germline-derived CDR1 and CDR2 are MNHGY and SVAAGI. Trimming took off 4 bases at V and 5 bases at J, with 23 bases between the two ends. CDR3 DNA sequence: TGTGCCAGCAGTTTATCCCCAGTTGAAGGATGGGGGAATGAAAAACTGTTTTTT. Translating gives CASSLSPVEGWGNEKLFF.

The chain is built from TRBV12-3 or TRBV12-4 and TRBJ2-7; 11 positions agree with TRBD2. With V trimmed by 4 bases and J by 5 bases, 7 bases remained unmatched. The length of the CDR3 is 15 residues. The CDR3 DNA is TGTGCCAGCAGTTCAACTAGCGGGAGTATAGACGAGCAGTACTTC. Its protein is CASSSTSGSIDEQYF.

This clonotype came up many times. The V gene is TRBV5-1, the J gene TRBJ2-3; TRBD2 is a possible D gene (5 bases). V was cut by 0 bases and J by 2 bases, with 10 bases left in between. Germline CDR1 SGHRS, CDR2 YFSETQ. The CDR3 sequence is 15 residues long. CDR3 sequence reads: CASSLGGEATDTQYF. CDR3 in DNA: TGCGCCAGCAGCTTGGGGGGAGAAGCCACAGATACGCAGTATTTT.

The sample holds many counts of this clonotype. V usage is TRBV6-2 or TRBV6-3 and J usage is TRBJ2-1, with 9 bases lining up with TRBD1. V was clipped by 4 bases and J by 0 bases; unmatched bases: 10. CDR3 length: 18 amino acids. CDR1 is MNHEY, CDR2 SVGEGT, per germline. The CDR3 DNA follows: TGTGCCAGCAGTTTACGGACAGGGGTCACCACCTCCTACAATGAGCAGTTCTTC. It encodes CASSLRTGVTTSYNEQFF.

This chain links TRBV13 with TRBJ2-4, with 7 bases matching TRBD1. The V and J ends lost 3 bases and 0 bases, in that order; junction bases with no gene match: 5. Germline V gene data show CDR1 as PRHDT and CDR2 as FYEKMQ (reference sequence). The CDR3 loop spans 16 amino acids. CDR3 coding DNA: TGTGCCAGCAGCTTTACAGGGACAGAAGCCAAAAACATTCAGTACTTC. This encodes CASSFTGTEAKNIQYF.

This clonotype has at least ten counts. The rearrangement uses TRBV20-1 and TRBJ2-7; 10 bases are shared with TRBD2. V shed 2 bases and J 4 bases; nucleotides not matched to a gene: 2. Germline-derived CDR1 and CDR2 are DFQATT and SNEGSKA (reference sequence). This CDR3 has 13 residues. The CDR3 bases are TGCAGTGCTAGAACTAGCGGGAAGTACGAGCAGTACTTC. Encoded protein: CSARTSGKYEQYF.

There are many counts of this clonotype. CDR3 region: CASSYGLSYEQYF. CDR3 in DNA: TGTGCCAGTAGTTACGGCCTCTCCTACGAGCAGTACTTC. The chain carries TRBV19 and TRBJ2-7; D remains ambiguous. The ends were cut back, 5 bases at V and 0 bases at J, with 8 bases in the middle. From germline, CDR1 is LNHDA and CDR2 SQIVND (reference sequence). The CDR3 contains 13 residues. Full variable domain (outside the CDR3, taken from reference TRBV19 and TRBJ2-7): DGGITQSPKYLFRKEGQNVTLSCEQNLNHDAMYWYRQDPGQGLRLIYYSQIVNDFQKGDIAEGYSVSREKKESFPLTVTSAQKNPTAFYLCASSYGLSYEQYFGPGTRLTVT.